The T cell receptor beta chain under discussion was sequenced for a study of blood T cell repertoires in COVID-19. Study-wide background: PBMCs, B-cell-depleted T cells, or T cells were the source of the cDNA or gDNA that made up the material.

CDR1 is KGHSY and CDR2 is FQNENV in the germline V gene. This CDR3 is 16 amino acids long. Between the trimmed V and J ends, which lost 6 bases and 6 bases, there was a span of 21 bases. In the original analysis: Reference gene primer amplification in the assay estimated nucleated cell counts. TCRdb's table, derived via immunoSEQ multiplex PCR, lists solely in-frame clones and lacks some. V, J and clone size are taken as reported in that table, and D and trimming were inferred from the DNA itself. Of 250,000 to 350,000 clones in the sample, 70% to 90% were seen once. This clone was found a few times. The TCR sequence derives from a woman in her thirties who had recovered from COVID-19. V is TRBV16 and J is TRBJ2-1; a possible D gene is TRBD1 (5 bases). Sample: peripheral blood. For the CDR3, the DNA is TGTGCCAGCAGTCTATCCTTGTCAGGGTTTATCAATGAGCAGTTCTTC. Translated, it gives CASSLSLSGFINEQFF.